The following is a T cell receptor beta chain sequence with its context. This sample is drawn from a study of blood T cell repertoires in COVID-19. Looking at the study overall: From the United States, Italy and Spain came samples of acute and convalescent COVID-19. Sources were T cells, B-cell-depleted T cells, or PBMCs; the material itself was cDNA or gDNA.

In the authors' methods: Amplification of reference gene primers provided the estimated nucleated cell counts. Sequencing used immunoSEQ multiplex PCR; TCRdb keeps in-frame clones, though not all of them. V and J calls and clone size come straight from that table; D and trimming were deduced from the DNA. The sample contains 140,000 or so clones, around 80% of which appear only once. V gave up 2 bases and J gave up 0 bases, with 15 bases separating them. Per the germline V gene, CDR1 is SQVTM and CDR2 is ANQGSEA. CDR3 length equals 16 residues. The V call is TRBV29-1, the J call TRBJ2-3, with D tentatively TRBD2 (6 bases). Sequenced material: peripheral blood. The sequence was collected from a man between 65 and 79 years old who had recovered from COVID-19. The CDR3 DNA reads as TGCAGCGTTGAAAACCCCCCGGGGGTCAGCACAGATACGCAGTATTTT. Translation gives CSVENPPGVSTDTQYF.